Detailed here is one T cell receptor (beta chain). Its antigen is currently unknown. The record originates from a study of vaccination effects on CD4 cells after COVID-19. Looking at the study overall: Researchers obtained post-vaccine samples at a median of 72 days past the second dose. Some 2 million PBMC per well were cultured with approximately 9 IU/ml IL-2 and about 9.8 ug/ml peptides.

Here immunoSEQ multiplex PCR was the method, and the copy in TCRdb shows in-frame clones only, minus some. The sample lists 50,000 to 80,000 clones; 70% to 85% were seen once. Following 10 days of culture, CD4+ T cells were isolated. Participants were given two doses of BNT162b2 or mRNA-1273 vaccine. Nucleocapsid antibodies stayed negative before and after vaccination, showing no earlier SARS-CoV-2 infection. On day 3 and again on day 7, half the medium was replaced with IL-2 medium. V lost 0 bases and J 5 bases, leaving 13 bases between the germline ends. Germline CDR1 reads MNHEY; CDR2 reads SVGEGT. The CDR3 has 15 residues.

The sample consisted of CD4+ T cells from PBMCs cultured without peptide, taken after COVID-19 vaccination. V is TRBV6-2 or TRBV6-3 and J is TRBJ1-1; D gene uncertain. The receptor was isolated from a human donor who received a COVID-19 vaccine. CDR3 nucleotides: TGTGCCAGCAGTTACTCGACGGGGTCGTATACTGAAGCTTTCTTT. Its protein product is CASSYSTGSYTEAFF.